These T cell receptor beta chains were read from a single sample in a study of human T cells and chemical hapten exposure. TCRdb ran MiXCR on the RACE reads and lists one entry per CDR3 protein. The sample records 40,000 to 50,000 distinct CDR3 sequences, just under 4% being singletons. Sequenced material: whole blood, taken in connection with sensitization to the hapten diphenylcyclopropenone (DPC). The receptors here all came from a man aged 45-65 years with alopecia areata. Some clones in this sample may be carry-over from other donors' samples. Each CDR3 is given with its conserved first and last residue. D genes are given only for firm matches. Some rows have no size entry. The others give once, few or many, or a class for an expanded clone.

v_gene,abundance,j_gene,d_gene,CDR3nt,CDR3aa
TRBV7-9,NA,TRBJ2-3,NA,TGTGCCAGCAGCTTAGAATGGACTAGCACAGATACGCAGTATTTT,CASSLEWTSTDTQYF
TRBV7-8,many,TRBJ2-1,NA,TGTGCCAGCAGCTTTAGCTCCAGCTCCTACAATGAGCAGTTCTTC,CASSFSSSSYNEQFF
TRBV10-2,many,TRBJ1-5,NA,TGCGCCAGCAGTGAGGCCCTGGGGCCTCAGCCCCAGCATTTT,CASSEALGPQPQHF
TRBV7-2,many,TRBJ1-3,TRBD1,TGTGCCAGCAGCTTAGGCCGGGACAGGAACACCATATATTTT,CASSLGRDRNTIYF
TRBV4-2,many,TRBJ2-1,NA,TGTGCCAGCAGCCAGCCGGGCCCCATGATTAATGAGCAGTTCTTC,CASSQPGPMINEQFF
TRBV12-5,many,TRBJ2-3,TRBD1,TGTGCTAGTGGTTCGACAGGGGGCACAGATACGCAGTATTTT,CASGSTGGTDTQYF
TRBV20-1,many,TRBJ2-3,TRBD1,TGCAGTGCACGACAGGGAGCAGATACGCAGTATTTT,CSARQGADTQYF
TRBV20-1,many,TRBJ1-1,NA,TGCAGTGCTGTCGACCGAAAACGGTCGAACACTGAAGCTTTCTTT,CSAVDRKRSNTEAFF
TRBV5-1,many,TRBJ1-2,NA,TGCGCCAGCAGCTTGGATTCAGCGATCGGCTACACCTTC,CASSLDSAIGYTF
TRBV10-3,once,TRBJ2-7,NA,TGTGCCGTCAGTGAGTCGTTGTCAGGGTCTGGCTACGAGCAGTACTTC,CAVSESLSGSGYEQYF